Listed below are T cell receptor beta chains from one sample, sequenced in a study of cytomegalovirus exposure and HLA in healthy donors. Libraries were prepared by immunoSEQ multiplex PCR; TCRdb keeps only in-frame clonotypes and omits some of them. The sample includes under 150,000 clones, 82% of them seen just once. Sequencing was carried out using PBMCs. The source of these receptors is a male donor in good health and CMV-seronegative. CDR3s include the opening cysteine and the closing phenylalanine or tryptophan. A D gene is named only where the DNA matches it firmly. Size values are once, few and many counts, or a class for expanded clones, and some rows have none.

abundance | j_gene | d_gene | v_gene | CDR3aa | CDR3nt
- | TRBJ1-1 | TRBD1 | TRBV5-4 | CASSADRGDLNTEAFF | TGTGCCAGCAGCGCGGACAGGGGAGACCTGAACACTGAAGCTTTCTTT
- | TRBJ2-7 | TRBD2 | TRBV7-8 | CASSLGGLALTYEQYF | TGTGCCAGCAGCTTGGGGGGACTAGCCCTAACCTACGAGCAGTACTTC
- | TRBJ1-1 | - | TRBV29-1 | CSVEFGNPEAFF | TGCAGCGTTGAATTCGGGAACCCTGAAGCTTTCTTT
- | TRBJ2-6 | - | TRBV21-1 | CASSGCPGANVLTF | TGTGCCAGCTCCGGTTGTCCTGGGGCCAACGTCCTGACTTTC
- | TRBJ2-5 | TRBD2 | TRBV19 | CASSTGLAQETQYF | TGTGCCAGTAGTACGGGACTAGCGCAAGAGACCCAGTACTTC
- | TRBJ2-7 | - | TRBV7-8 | CASSLAGHPSYEQYF | TGTGCCAGCAGCTTAGCCGGACATCCATCCTACGAGCAGTACTTC
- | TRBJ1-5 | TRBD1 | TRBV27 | CASSWTGGNQPQHF | TGTGCCAGCAGTTGGACAGGGGGTAATCAGCCCCAGCATTTT
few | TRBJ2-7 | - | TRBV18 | CASSPSNEQYF | TGTGCCAGCTCACCAAGCAACGAGCAGTACTTC
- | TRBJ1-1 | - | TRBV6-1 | CASRQGHTEAFF | TGTGCCAGCAGGCAGGGCCACACTGAAGCTTTCTTT
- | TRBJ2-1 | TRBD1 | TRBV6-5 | CASSYSTGEVHNEQFF | TGTGCCAGCAGTTACTCGACAGGGGAGGTCCACAATGAGCAGTTCTTC
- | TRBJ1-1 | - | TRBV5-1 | CASSLVGENTEAFF | TGCGCCAGCAGCTTGGTAGGGGAGAACACTGAAGCTTTCTTT
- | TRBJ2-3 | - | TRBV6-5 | CASTPTGFRTDTQYF | TGTGCCAGCACCCCCACCGGGTTCCGGACAGATACGCAGTATTTT
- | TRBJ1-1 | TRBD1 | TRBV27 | CASSFIGTGSTEAFF | TGTGCCAGCAGTTTCATCGGGACAGGGAGCACTGAAGCTTTCTTT
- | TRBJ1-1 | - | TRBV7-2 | CASSLTGGREAFF | TGTGCCAGCAGCTTAACAGGCGGACGTGAAGCTTTCTTT
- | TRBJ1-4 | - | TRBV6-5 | CASTGGQANEKLFF | TGTGCCAGCACCGGAGGCCAGGCTAATGAAAAACTGTTTTTT
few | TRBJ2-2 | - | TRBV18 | CASSPTRVDLNTGELFF | TGTGCCAGCTCACCGACGCGGGTAGACCTGAACACCGGGGAGCTGTTTTTT
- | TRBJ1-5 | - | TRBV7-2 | CASSLGAQPQHF | TGTGCCAGCAGCTTAGGAGCTCAGCCCCAGCATTTT
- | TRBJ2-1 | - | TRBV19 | CASRSEREQFF | TGTGCCAGTAGATCCGAGCGGGAGCAGTTCTTC
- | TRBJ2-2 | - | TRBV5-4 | CASSPWRSLANTGELFF | TGTGCCAGCTCGCCCTGGAGGAGTTTAGCGAACACCGGGGAGCTGTTTTTT
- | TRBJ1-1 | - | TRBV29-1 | CSVDGGLGTEAFF | TGCAGCGTTGACGGAGGGCTCGGCACTGAAGCTTTCTTT
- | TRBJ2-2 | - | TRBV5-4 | CASSLSIGAGLTTGELFF | TGTGCCAGCAGCTTGAGTATTGGAGCAGGGCTAACCACCGGGGAGCTGTTTTTT
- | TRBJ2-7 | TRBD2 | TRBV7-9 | CASSALTSGGYEQYF | TGTGCCAGCAGCGCCTTGACTAGCGGGGGGTACGAGCAGTACTTC
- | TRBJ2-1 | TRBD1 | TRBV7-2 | CASSPGQGRTTYNEQFF | TGTGCCAGCAGCCCCGGACAGGGTCGGACTACGTACAATGAGCAGTTCTTC
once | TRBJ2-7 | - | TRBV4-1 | CASSQVGSEQYF | TGCGCCAGCAGCCAAGTGGGCAGCGAGCAGTACTTC
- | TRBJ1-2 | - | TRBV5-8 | CASSLRPHRYTF | TGTGCCAGCAGCTTGCGCCCCCACAGGTACACCTTC
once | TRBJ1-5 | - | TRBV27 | CASSPGSGGNQPQHF | TGTGCCAGCAGTCCAGGTTCGGGGGGGAATCAGCCCCAGCATTTT
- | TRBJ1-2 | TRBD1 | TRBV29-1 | CSVLTGSYGYTF | TGCAGCGTCCTGACAGGGAGCTATGGCTACACCTTC
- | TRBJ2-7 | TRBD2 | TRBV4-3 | CASSQSWLADYEQYF | TGCGCCAGCAGCCAATCGTGGCTAGCGGACTACGAGCAGTACTTC
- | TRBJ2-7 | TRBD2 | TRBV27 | CASSWGTSGSYEQYF | TGTGCCAGCAGTTGGGGGACTAGCGGTTCCTACGAGCAGTACTTC
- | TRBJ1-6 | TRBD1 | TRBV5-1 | CASSSRQGDSPLHF | TGCGCCAGCAGTTCGAGACAGGGTGATTCACCCCTCCACTTT
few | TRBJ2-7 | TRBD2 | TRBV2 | CASSEARHFREREEQYF | TGTGCCAGCAGTGAAGCGCGCCACTTCCGGGAGCGGGAAGAGCAGTACTTC
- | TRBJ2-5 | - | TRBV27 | CASSWERVQYF | TGTGCCAGCAGTTGGGAGAGAGTCCAGTACTTC
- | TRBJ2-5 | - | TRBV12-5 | CASGLTGPVETQYF | TGTGCTAGTGGATTGACAGGCCCAGTTGAGACCCAGTACTTC
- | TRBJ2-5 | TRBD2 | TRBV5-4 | CASSSLAGEGETQYF | TGTGCCAGCAGCTCTCTAGCGGGAGAGGGAGAGACCCAGTACTTC
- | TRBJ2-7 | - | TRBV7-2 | CASSLEPGETYEQYF | TGTGCCAGCAGCTTAGAACCGGGGGAGACCTACGAGCAGTACTTC
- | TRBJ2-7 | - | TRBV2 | CASSGFAGSYEQYF | TGTGCCAGCAGTGGGTTTGCGGGGTCCTACGAGCAGTACTTC
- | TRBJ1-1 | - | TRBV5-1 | CASRGTMNTEAFF | TGCGCCAGCAGGGGTACTATGAACACTGAAGCTTTCTTT
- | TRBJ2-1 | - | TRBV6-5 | CASSYWDFRSYNEQFF | TGTGCCAGCAGTTACTGGGACTTTCGGTCCTACAATGAGCAGTTCTTC
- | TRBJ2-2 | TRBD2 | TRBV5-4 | CASSWLTSGRSGELFF | TGTGCCAGCAGCTGGTTGACTAGCGGGAGATCCGGGGAGCTGTTTTTT
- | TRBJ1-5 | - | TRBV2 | CASSVGGQPQHF | TGTGCCAGCAGCGTCGGGGGTCAGCCCCAGCATTTT
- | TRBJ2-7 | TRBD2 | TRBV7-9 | CASSLRGTSGIVQYF | TGTGCCAGCAGCTTAAGGGGGACTAGCGGGATAGTGCAGTACTTC
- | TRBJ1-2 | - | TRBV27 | CASHPSSGTGGWGYTF | TGTGCCAGCCACCCCTCATCCGGAACGGGGGGCTGGGGCTACACCTTC